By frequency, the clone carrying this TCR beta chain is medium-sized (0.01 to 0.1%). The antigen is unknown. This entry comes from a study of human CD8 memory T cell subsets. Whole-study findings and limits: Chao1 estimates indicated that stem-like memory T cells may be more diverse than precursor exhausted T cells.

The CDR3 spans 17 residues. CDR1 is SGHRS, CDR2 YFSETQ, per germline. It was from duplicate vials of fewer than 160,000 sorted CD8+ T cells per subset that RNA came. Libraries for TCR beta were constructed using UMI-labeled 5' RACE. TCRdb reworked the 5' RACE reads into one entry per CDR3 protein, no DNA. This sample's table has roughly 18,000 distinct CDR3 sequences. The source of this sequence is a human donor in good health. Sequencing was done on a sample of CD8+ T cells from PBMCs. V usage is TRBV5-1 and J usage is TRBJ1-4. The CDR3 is CASSWGQRLATNEKLFF.